The 10 T cell receptor beta chains below come from one sample, sequenced in a study of cytotoxic CD8 clonotypes in ibrutinib-treated CLL. Some clones are missing from TCRdb's copy, which holds only in-frame ones; the method was immunoSEQ multiplex PCR. The sample lists under 200,000 clones; 81% were seen once. The material sequenced was PBMCs, taken after 12 months of ibrutinib treatment. The receptor set was obtained from a human donor with chronic lymphocytic leukemia.

With regard to this clone: The same CDR3 arises from other DNA sequences in this sample as well. The V call is TRBV5-1, the J call TRBJ1-2; a weak D match, TRBD1 (5 bases). From germline, CDR1 is SGHRS and CDR2 YFSETQ. V gave up 0 bases and J gave up 5 bases, with 8 bases separating them. The CDR3 has 13 residues. The CDR3 reads CASSLDRRYGYTF. DNA for the CDR3: TGCGCCAGCAGCTTGGACAGGCGGTATGGCTACACCTTC.

Only a few counts were recorded for this clone. The gene calls are TRBV4-1 and TRBJ1-6, with D possibly being TRBD1 (5 bases). The CDR3 is 15 amino acids. V was trimmed by 4 bases and J by 10 bases, leaving 17 bases between them. The germline V gene encodes CDR1 MGHRA and CDR2 YSYEKL. CDR3 loop: CASSLAAGMGSPLHF. CDR3 DNA: TGCGCCAGCAGCCTAGCGGCAGGGATGGGCTCACCCCTCCACTTT.

The CDR3, as DNA: TGTGCCAGCAGCAGAGGACAGGGGAACACTGAAGCTTTCTTT. Translating it yields CASSRGQGNTEAFF. The chain recombines TRBV5-6 with TRBJ1-1, with 8 bases aligning to TRBD1. Germline CDR1 and CDR2: SGHDT and YYEEEE. The V gene end was trimmed by 4 bases and the J gene end by 1 base; junction bases not matched to a gene: 3. The CDR3 length is 14 residues.

This clone was detected ten times or more. The chain joins TRBV2 to TRBJ1-4; D perhaps matches TRBD1 (6 bases). V lost 6 bases to trimming and J lost 4 bases, with 9 bases between them. Germline V gene lookup returns CDR1 SNHLY and CDR2 FYNNEI. The CDR3 sequence is 13 residues long. The CDR3 DNA reads as TGTGCCAGCAGAGGACAGAGTAATGAAAAACTGTTTTTT. Protein product: CASRGQSNEKLFF.

The chain has TRBV28 and TRBJ1-6; tentatively, D is TRBD1 (6 bases). The germline V gene has CDR1 MDHEN and CDR2 SYDVKM. V was clipped by 3 bases and J by 7 bases, with 13 bases between them. The CDR3 covers 15 residues. CDR3 loop: CASSLSRGGNSPLHF. CDR3 coding DNA: TGTGCCAGCAGTTTGAGCAGGGGTGGGAATTCACCCCTCCACTTT.

V is TRBV7-9 and J is TRBJ1-5; possible D gene TRBD1, 6 bases. Between the trimmed V and J ends, which lost 10 bases and 0 bases, there was a span of 16 bases. The CDR3 spans 15 residues. Per germline, CDR1 SEHNR and CDR2 FQNEAQ (reference sequence). CDR3 residues: CAISWGTNSNQPQHF. CDR3 nucleotides: TGTGCCATCAGTTGGGGGACAAATAGCAATCAGCCCCAGCATTTT.

The chain uses TRBV19 and TRBJ2-7; 15 nucleotides align to TRBD2. Germline V lookup: CDR1 LNHDA, CDR2 SQIVND (reference sequence). This CDR3 is built from 18 residues. The V gene end was trimmed by 8 bases and the J gene end by 4 bases; junction bases not matched to a gene: 15. This CDR3 is CASSKTPGLAGGTYEQYF. CDR3 nucleotide sequence: TGTGCCAGTTCTAAAACCCCGGGACTAGCGGGAGGTACATACGAGCAGTACTTC.

The chain is built from TRBV7-8 and TRBJ1-4, with D unresolved. CDR3 length: 16 residues. Trimming pared 5 bases from V and 1 base from J, leaving 14 bases between. Germline V gene sequence: CDR1 SGHVS, CDR2 FQNEAQ. The CDR3 reads CASSPEEGGTNEKLFF. In nucleotides, the CDR3 is TGTGCCAGCAGCCCCGAGGAAGGAGGAACTAATGAAAAACTGTTTTTT.

This rearrangement joins TRBV21-1 to TRBJ2-7; the listed D gene, TRBD1, was not tested against the DNA. TRBV21-1 is a listed pseudogene. The CDR3 sequence is 12 residues long. The CDR3 here is CASSNGRSEQYF. The CDR3 region has the DNA TGTGCCAGCAGCAATGGGCGATCCGAGCAGTACTTC.

The chain joins TRBV28 to TRBJ2-7; D is unresolved. The CDR3 loop spans 13 amino acids. V shed 7 bases and J shed 0 bases, with 10 bases lying between them. Germline CDR1 is MDHEN and CDR2 is SYDVKM. CDR3 in amino acids: CASIRHGSYEQYF. The CDR3 DNA follows: TGTGCCAGCATTCGGCACGGCTCCTACGAGCAGTACTTC. Using reference TRBV28 and TRBJ2-7 for the parts outside the CDR3, the full variable domain is DVKVTQSSRYLVKRTGEKVFLECVQDMDHENMFWYRQDPGLGLRLIYFSYDVKMKEKGDIPEGYSVSREKKERFSLILESASTNQTSMYLCASIRHGSYEQYFGPGTRLTVT.